This T cell receptor beta chain was captured in a study of blood T cell repertoires in COVID-19. Study-wide context: Some COVID-19 samples were acute and others convalescent; all came from the United States, Italy and Spain. From T cells, B-cell-depleted T cells, or PBMCs came the material, which was cDNA or gDNA.

Original handling: For nucleated cells, counts were estimated from reference gene primer amplification. Some clones are missing from TCRdb's copy, which holds only in-frame ones; the method was immunoSEQ multiplex PCR. The DNA was the basis for D and trimming; V, J and clone size are from that table. The repertoire holds 200,000 to 250,000 clones, with 80% as singletons. Grouping used clinical history reported by participants in a survey and questionnaire. This clone was recorded once. Specimen: PBMCs or T cells enriched from blood (not recorded which). The sequence was obtained from a woman aged 40 to 49 with acute COVID-19.

Here the CDR3 DNA reads TGTGCCAGCAGCTTAACGGGACAGGGTAGCACTGAAGCTTTCTTT. It specifies CASSLTGQGSTEAFF. The V call is TRBV7-3, the J call TRBJ1-1; 9 bases line up with TRBD1. Germline V gene lookup returns CDR1 SGHTA and CDR2 FQGTGA. The length of the CDR3 is 15 residues. V was pared by 0 bases and J by 4 bases, with 3 bases of the junction left unmatched. Using reference TRBV7-3 and TRBJ1-1 for the parts outside the CDR3, the full variable domain is GAGVSQTPSNKVTEKGKYVELRCDPISGHTALYWYRQSLGQGPEFLIYFQGTGAADDSGLPNDRFFAVRPEGSVSTLKIQRTERGDSAVYLCASSLTGQGSTEAFFGQGTRLTVV.